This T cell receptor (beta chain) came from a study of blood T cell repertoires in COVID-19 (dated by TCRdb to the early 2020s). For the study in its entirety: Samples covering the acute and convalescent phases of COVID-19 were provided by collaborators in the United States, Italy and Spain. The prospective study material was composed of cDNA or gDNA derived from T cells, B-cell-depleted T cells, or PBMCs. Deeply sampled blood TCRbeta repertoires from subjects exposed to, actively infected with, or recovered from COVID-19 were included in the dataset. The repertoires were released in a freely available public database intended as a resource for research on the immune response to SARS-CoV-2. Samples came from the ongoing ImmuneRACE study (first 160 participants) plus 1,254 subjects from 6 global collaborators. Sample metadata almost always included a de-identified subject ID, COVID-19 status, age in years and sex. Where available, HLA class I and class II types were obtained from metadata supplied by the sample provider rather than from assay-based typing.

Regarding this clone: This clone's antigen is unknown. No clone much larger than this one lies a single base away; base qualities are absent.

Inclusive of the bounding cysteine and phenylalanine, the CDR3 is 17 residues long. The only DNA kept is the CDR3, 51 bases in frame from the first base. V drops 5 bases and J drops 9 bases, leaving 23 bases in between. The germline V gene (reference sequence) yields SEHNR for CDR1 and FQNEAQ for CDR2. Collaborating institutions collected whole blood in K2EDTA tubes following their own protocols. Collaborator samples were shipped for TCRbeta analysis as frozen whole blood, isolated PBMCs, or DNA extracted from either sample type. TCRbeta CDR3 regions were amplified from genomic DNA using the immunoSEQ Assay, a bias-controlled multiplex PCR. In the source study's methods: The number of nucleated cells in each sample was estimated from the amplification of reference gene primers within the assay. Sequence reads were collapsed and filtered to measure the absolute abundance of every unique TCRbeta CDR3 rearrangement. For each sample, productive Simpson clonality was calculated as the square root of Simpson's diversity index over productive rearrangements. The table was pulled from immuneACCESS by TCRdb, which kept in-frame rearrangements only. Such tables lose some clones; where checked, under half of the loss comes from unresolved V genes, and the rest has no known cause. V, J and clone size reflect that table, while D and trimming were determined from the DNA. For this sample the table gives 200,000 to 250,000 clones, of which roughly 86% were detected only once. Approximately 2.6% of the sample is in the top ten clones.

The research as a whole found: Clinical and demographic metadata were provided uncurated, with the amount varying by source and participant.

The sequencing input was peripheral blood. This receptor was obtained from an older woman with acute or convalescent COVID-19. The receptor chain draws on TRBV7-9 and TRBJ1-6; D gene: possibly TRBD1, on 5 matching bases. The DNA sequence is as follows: TGTGCCAGCAGCCCCCCATCCGGGACCGGGGGAGGTTCACCCCTCCACTTT. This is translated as CASSPPSGTGGGSPLHF.